This T cell receptor delta chain emerged from a study of gamma-delta T cells after stem cell transplantation. TCRdb reprocessed the RT-PCR reads through CATT. In the table there are some 960 delta-chain clones, 3.5% to 4% of which are singletons. This clone has a handful of counts. A read error likely explains why the TCRdb protein, taken from a much larger clone, differs from this DNA's translation at residue 7; the protein shown is translated from the DNA. Germline V gene lookup returns CDR1 GEAIGNYY and CDR2 EKD. The CDR3 contains 18 residues. The V and J ends lost 0 bases and 1 base, in that order; junction bases with no gene match: 9.

The chain combines TRDV2 with TRDJ1, with 11 bases that match TRDD3. This sequence was found in a human donor. It is not recorded whose cells these are; they may come from a transplant donor. The sequenced sample consisted of gamma-delta T cells. The CDR3 reads CACDTVRLGDIVTDKLIF. The CDR3 DNA reads as TGTGCCTGTGACACCGTCAGACTGGGGGATATTGTCACCGATAAACTCATCTTT.